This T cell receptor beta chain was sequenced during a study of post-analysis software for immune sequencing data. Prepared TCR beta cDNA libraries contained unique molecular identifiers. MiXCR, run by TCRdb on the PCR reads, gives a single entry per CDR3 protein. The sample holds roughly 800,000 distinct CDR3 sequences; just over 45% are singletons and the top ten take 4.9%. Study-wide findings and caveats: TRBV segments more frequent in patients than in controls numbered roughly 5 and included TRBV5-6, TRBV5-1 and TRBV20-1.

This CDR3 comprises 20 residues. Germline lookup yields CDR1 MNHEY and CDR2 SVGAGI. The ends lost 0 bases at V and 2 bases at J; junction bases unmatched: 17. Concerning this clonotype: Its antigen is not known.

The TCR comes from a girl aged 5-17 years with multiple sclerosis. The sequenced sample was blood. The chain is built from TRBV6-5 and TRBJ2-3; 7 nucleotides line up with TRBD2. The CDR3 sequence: CASSYSRLAALQDPTDTQYF. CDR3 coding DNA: TGTGCCAGCAGTTACTCGCGGCTAGCGGCCCTTCAAGACCCCACAGATACGCAGTATTTT.